One sample yielded the 4 T cell receptor beta chains listed below, sequenced in a study of CD8+CD57+ T cells in acquired aplastic anemia. TCR beta VDJ and CDR3 profiles were obtained from a genomic DNA template. TCRdb redid the calling of the reads with MiXCR, one entry per CDR3 protein. The top ten hold 2% to 2.5% of the sample, which has about 62,000 distinct CDR3 sequences, about 50% seen once. Specimen: sorted CD4+, CD8+, or CD8+CD57+ T cells (not recorded which) from PBMCs. These receptors all stem from a human donor in good health, serving as a control.

This clonotype has ten or more counts. CDR3: CASIPRGVMNTEAFF. In DNA, the CDR3 is TGTGCCAGCATCCCGCGCGGGGTCATGAACACTGAAGCTTTCTTT. V and J are TRBV11-2 and TRBJ1-1; D call uncertain. CDR1 and CDR2 (germline): SGHAT, FQNNGV. Trimming left V 7 bases short and J 0 bases short, with 15 bases between. The CDR3 contains 15 residues.

This clonotype showed up many times. The chain links TRBV12-3 or TRBV12-4 to TRBJ1-3, with TRBD1 as a possible D gene (5 bases). V was pared by 3 bases and J by 3 bases, with 9 bases between. There are 14 residues in the CDR3. CDR3 DNA: TGTGCCAGCAGTTTTGGACACCTTGGAAACACCATATATTTT. Translated, it gives CASSFGHLGNTIYF.

This chain joins TRBV29-1 and TRBJ2-1; TRBD1 matches at 8 bases. With V trimmed by 2 bases and J by 7 bases, 7 bases remained unmatched. Germline CDR1 SQVTM, CDR2 ANQGSEA. This CDR3 has 14 amino acids. The CDR3 nucleotides are TGCAGCGTTGAAATGGCAGGGGGCTGGAATGAGCAGTTCTTC. The encoded protein is CSVEMAGGWNEQFF.

This clonotype was seen at least ten times. V gene TRBV11-3 combines with J gene TRBJ2-1, with TRBD1 identical over 7 bases. This CDR3 contains 11 residues. Germline trimming cut 4 bases from V and 12 bases from J; bases unmatched to any gene: 3. The V gene's germline CDR1 is SGHNT and CDR2 YENEEA. The CDR3: CASSWDSRQFF. CDR3 nucleotide sequence: TGTGCCAGCAGCTGGGACAGCCGGCAGTTCTTC.